The 7 T cell receptor beta chains presented below share a single source sample, sequenced in a study of spatial heterogeneity in lung cancer. Each CDR3 protein gets one entry after TCRdb re-called the 5' RACE reads with MiXCR. There are approximately 29,000 distinct CDR3 sequences in the sample; 7.5% to 9.5% occur only once, and about 36% lies in the top ten. Regarding time point: sample taken at primary tumor resection. Whole RNA, isolated from tumor, nontumor lung or frozen PBMC, was sequenced without prior sorting. Source: PBMCs, taken at surgery. These receptors all come from a female donor with early-stage non-small cell lung cancer.

This chain joins TRBV12-3 or TRBV12-4 and TRBJ1-2, with D maybe TRBD1 (6 bases). Between the trimmed V and J ends, which lost 6 bases and 2 bases, there was a span of 13 bases. This CDR3 is built from 14 residues. CDR3 residues: CASSRTAGNYGYTF. The CDR3, as DNA: TGTGCCAGCAGCAGGACAGCAGGGAACTATGGCTACACCTTC.

This clonotype was detected a few times. This chain connects TRBV5-6 to TRBJ2-1; 7 bases align to TRBD2. There are 16 residues in the CDR3. The V segment lost 5 bases and the J segment 0 bases; nucleotides outside the gene matches: 8. CDR1 is SGHDT and CDR2 is YYEEEE in the germline V gene. CDR3 residues: CASRKRGGSSYNEQFF. CDR3 nucleotides: TGTGCCAGCAGAAAACGCGGGGGAAGCTCCTACAATGAGCAGTTCTTC. Full variable domain (missing parts from reference TRBV5-6 and TRBJ2-1): DAGVTQSPTHLIKTRGQQVTLRCSPKSGHDTVSWYQQALGQGPQFIFQYYEEEERQRGNFPDRFSGHQFPNYSSELNVNALLLGDSALYLCASRKRGGSSYNEQFFGPGTRLTVL.

This clonotype was counted many times. V and J are TRBV7-9 and TRBJ2-3; 7 bases line up with TRBD1. The CDR3 spans 17 residues. Germline CDR1 is SEHNR and CDR2 is FQNEAQ (reference sequence). Losses at the gene ends were 1 base for V and 1 base for J; bases not matched to a gene: 8. This chain's CDR3 is CASSLGQGNRGTDTQYF. The CDR3, as DNA: TGTGCCAGCAGCTTAGGACAGGGAAACCGCGGCACAGATACGCAGTATTTT.

The V gene is TRBV7-2, the J gene TRBJ2-7; a possible D gene is TRBD2 (5 bases). CDR3 length: 16 amino acids. Germline V lookup: CDR1 SGHTA, CDR2 FQGNSA. V lost 5 bases, J lost 2 bases, and 19 bases lay in between. In DNA form, the CDR3 reads TGTGCCAGCAGCCCTGCCCGGGGTTCAAGGGCCTACGAGCAGTACTTC. It encodes CASSPARGSRAYEQYF.

This clonotype has a count of ten or more. The rearrangement links TRBV4-3 to TRBJ2-3; D gene unclear. Trimming took 8 bases from V and 3 from J, leaving 15 bases between them. The CDR3 is 14 amino acids. CDR1 LGHNA and CDR2 YSLEER come from the germline V gene. The CDR3 DNA is TGCGCCAGCCGGCCCGGCGAAGGTACAGATACGCAGTATTTT. Translation gives CASRPGEGTDTQYF.

There are a few counts of this clonotype. The rearrangement links TRBV7-9 to TRBJ2-3; D is uncertain. Germline V gene lookup returns CDR1 SEHNR and CDR2 FQNEAQ (reference sequence). Trimming pared 1 base from V and 2 bases from J, leaving 4 bases between. This CDR3 has 13 amino acids. CDR3: CASSLGATDTQYF. In DNA form, the CDR3 reads TGTGCCAGCAGCTTAGGGGCCACAGATACGCAGTATTTT.

This clonotype came up once. The chain recombines TRBV9 with TRBJ1-4; 9 nucleotides match TRBD1. V lost 3 bases, J lost 4 bases, and 4 bases stayed unmatched. Germline CDR1 SGDLS, CDR2 YYNGEE. This CDR3 has 15 residues. In nucleotides, the CDR3 is TGTGCCAGCAGCGGGGACAGGGTCGGTAATGAAAAACTGTTTTTT. This gives the protein CASSGDRVGNEKLFF.